The clone carrying this T cell receptor beta chain was seen repeatedly, ten times or more. The antigen is undetermined. This entry belongs to a study of identical twins. Study-level points and caveats: Analyses based on zero insertions could be partly confounded by invariant MAIT and iNKT cells. Donors were not followed over many years; analysis was cross-sectional.

TCRdb called the 5' RACE reads again in MiXCR, with one record for every CDR3 protein. Of approximately 620,000 distinct CDR3 sequences detected, 8.6% appear once; the ten largest clones hold about 0.98%. V dropped 1 base and J dropped 4 bases, with 13 bases sitting between them. Germline V CDR1 and CDR2: MNHNS, SASEGT. The CDR3 consists of 15 residues. In addition, the sample was reused for a study of yellow fever vaccine responses in identical twins.

This rearrangement joins TRBV6-1 to TRBJ1-1; a possible D gene is TRBD1 (5 bases). This clonotype originated in a woman younger than 30 in good health. The sequenced material came from PBMCs. CDR3 coding DNA: TGTGCCAGCAGTGAAGTTTTGCAGAGGGGCACTGAAGCTTTCTTT. Its protein product is CASSEVLQRGTEAFF.